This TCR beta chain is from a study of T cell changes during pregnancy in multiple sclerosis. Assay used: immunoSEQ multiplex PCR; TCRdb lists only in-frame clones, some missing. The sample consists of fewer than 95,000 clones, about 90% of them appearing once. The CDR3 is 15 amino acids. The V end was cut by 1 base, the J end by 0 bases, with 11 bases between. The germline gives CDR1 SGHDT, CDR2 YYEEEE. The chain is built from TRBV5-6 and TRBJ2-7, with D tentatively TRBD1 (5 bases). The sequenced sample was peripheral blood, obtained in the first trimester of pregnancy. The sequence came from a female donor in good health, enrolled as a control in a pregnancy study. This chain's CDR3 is CASSLRTLSSYEQYF. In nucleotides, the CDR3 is TGTGCCAGCAGCTTGAGGACACTGAGCTCCTACGAGCAGTACTTC. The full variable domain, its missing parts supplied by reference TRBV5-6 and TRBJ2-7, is DAGVTQSPTHLIKTRGQQVTLRCSPKSGHDTVSWYQQALGQGPQFIFQYYEEEERQRGNFPDRFSGHQFPNYSSELNVNALLLGDSALYLCASSLRTLSSYEQYFGPGTRLTVT.